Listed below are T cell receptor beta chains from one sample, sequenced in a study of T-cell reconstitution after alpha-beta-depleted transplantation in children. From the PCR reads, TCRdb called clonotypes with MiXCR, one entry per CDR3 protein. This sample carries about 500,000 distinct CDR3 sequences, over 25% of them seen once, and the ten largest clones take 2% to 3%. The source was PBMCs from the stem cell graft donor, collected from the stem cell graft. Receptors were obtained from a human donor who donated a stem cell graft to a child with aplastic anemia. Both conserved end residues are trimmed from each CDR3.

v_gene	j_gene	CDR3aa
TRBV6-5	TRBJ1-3	ASSSRQGLSGNTIY
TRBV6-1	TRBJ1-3	ASKEESTIY
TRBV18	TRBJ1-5	ASSPAGRGGNQPQH
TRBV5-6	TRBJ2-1	ASSLAGGWF
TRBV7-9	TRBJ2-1	ASSLTGGHNEQF
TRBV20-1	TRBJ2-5	SATQGAVQETQY
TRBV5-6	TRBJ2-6	ASSTEIAVTGANVLT
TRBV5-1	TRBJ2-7	ASSAGSPGGTIVYEQY
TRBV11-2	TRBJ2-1	ASSWSSGISYNEQF
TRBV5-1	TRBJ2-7	ASSLAGTGLGPAYEQY
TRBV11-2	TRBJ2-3	ASVPSAGTSTDTQY
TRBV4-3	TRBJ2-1	ASSQGQGGSGNNEQF
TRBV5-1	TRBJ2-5	ASSPPKGSQETQY
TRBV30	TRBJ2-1	AWSVLATISYNEQF
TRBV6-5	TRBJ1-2	ASSIRDRDYGYT
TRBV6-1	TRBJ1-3	ASSPPSGSGNTIY
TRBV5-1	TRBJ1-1	ASSLTGGTGTEAF
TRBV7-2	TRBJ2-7	ASSITTGIGYEQY
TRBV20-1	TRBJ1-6	SAQRVVSSYNSPLH
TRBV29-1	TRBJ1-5	SVVSEADQPQH
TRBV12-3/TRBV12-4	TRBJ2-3	ASVHRGERLYTQY
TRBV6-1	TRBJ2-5	ASSPVLPEETQY